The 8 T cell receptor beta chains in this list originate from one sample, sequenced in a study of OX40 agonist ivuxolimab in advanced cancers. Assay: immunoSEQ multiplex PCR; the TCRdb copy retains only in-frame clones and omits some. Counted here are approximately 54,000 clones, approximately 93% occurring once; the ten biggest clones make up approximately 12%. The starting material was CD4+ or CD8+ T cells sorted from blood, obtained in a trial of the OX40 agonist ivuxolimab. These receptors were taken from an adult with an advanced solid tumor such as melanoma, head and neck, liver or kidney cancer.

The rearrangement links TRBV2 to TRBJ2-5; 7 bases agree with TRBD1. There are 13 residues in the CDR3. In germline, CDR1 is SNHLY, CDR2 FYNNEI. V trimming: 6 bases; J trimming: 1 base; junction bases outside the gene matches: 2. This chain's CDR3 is CASRTGAQETQYF. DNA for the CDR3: TGTGCCAGCAGAACAGGGGCCCAAGAGACCCAGTACTTC.

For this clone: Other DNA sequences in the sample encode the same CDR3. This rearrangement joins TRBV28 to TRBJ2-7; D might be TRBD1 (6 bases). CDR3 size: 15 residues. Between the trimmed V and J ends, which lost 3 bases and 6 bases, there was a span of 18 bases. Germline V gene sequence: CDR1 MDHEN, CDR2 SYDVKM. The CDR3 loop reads CASSFHTQTGSEQYF. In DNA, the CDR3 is TGTGCCAGCAGTTTCCATACACAGACAGGTTCCGAGCAGTACTTC.

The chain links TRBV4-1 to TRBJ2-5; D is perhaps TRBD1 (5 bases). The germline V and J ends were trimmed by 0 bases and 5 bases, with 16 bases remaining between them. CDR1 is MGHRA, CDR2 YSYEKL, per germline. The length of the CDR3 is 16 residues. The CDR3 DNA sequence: TGCGCCAGCAGCCAAGATCGGTTGGGGCCCGGGGAGACCCAGTACTTC. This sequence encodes CASSQDRLGPGETQYF.

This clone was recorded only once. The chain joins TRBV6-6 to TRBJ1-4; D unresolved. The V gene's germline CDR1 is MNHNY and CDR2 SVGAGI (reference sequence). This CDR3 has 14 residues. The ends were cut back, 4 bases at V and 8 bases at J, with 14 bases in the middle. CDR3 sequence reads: CASSFGGDGEKLFF. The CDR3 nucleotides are TGTGCCAGCAGTTTTGGTGGAGATGGAGAAAAACTGTTTTTT.

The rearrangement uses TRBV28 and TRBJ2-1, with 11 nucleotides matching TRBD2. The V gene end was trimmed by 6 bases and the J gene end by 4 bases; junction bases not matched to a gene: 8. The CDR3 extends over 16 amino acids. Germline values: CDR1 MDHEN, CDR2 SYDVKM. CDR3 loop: CASSPPGLAVYNEQFF. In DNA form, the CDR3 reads TGTGCCAGCAGCCCCCCGGGACTAGCGGTTTACAATGAGCAGTTCTTC.

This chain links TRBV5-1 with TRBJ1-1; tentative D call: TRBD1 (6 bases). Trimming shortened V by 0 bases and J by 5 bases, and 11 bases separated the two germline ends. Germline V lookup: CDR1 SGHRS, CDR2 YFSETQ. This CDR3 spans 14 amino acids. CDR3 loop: CASSLAGTLTEAFF. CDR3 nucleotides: TGCGCCAGCAGCTTGGCCGGGACACTTACTGAAGCTTTCTTT.

The CDR3 loop is CASRPQWGAPYEQYF. CDR3 nucleotides: TGTGCCAGCAGACCACAGTGGGGGGCGCCCTACGAGCAGTACTTC. This chain connects TRBV6-1 to TRBJ2-7; perhaps D is TRBD1 or TRBD2 (6 bases each). V was clipped by 6 bases and J by 2 bases, with 17 bases between them. The germline V gene has CDR1 MNHNS and CDR2 SASEGT. This CDR3 spans 15 amino acids.

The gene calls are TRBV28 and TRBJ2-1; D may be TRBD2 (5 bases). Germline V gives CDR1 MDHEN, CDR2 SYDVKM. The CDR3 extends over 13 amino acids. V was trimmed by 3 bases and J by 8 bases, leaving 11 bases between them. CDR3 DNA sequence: TGTGCCAGCAGTTTTTATGAGGGTTATGAGCAGTTCTTC. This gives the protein CASSFYEGYEQFF. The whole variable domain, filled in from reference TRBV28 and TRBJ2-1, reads DVKVTQSSRYLVKRTGEKVFLECVQDMDHENMFWYRQDPGLGLRLIYFSYDVKMKEKGDIPEGYSVSREKKERFSLILESASTNQTSMYLCASSFYEGYEQFFGPGTRLTVL.